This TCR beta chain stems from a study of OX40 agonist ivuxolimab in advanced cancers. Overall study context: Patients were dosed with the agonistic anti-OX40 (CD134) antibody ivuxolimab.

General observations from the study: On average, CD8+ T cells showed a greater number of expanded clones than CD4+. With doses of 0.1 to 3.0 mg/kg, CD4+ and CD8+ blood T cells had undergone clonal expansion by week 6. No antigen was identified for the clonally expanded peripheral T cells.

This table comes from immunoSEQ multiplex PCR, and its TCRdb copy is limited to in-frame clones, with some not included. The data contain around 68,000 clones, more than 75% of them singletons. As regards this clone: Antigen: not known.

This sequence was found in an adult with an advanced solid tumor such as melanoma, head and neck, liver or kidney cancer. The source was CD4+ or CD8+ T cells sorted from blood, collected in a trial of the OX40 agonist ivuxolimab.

As DNA, the CDR3 is TGTGCCAGCAGCAAAGAACAGGGGGATAGCAATCAGCCCCAGCATTTT. Protein product: CASSKEQGDSNQPQHF. This rearrangement joins TRBV7-2 to TRBJ1-5; 8 bases fit TRBD1. Losses at the gene ends were 5 bases for V and 0 bases for J; bases not matched to a gene: 6. CDR1 is SGHTA, CDR2 FQGNSA, per germline. The CDR3 consists of 16 residues.